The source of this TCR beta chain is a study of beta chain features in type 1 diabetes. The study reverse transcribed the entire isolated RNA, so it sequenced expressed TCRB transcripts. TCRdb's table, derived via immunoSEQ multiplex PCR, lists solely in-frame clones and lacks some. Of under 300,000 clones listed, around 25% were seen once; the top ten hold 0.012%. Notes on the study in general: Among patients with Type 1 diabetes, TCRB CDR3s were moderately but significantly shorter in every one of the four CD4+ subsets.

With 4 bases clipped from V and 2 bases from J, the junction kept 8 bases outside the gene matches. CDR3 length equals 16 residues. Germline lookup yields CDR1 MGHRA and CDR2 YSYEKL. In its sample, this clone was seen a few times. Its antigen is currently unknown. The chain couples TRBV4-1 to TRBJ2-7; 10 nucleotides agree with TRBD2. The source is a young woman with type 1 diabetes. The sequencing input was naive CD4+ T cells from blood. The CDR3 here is CASSRPSGSRPYEQYF. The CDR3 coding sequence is TGCGCCAGCAGCCGTCCTAGCGGGAGTCGACCCTACGAGCAGTACTTC.